In this sample, the clone carrying this TCR beta chain turned up many times. Its antigen remains unknown. The data stem from a study of T cells in Graves' hyperthyroidism and ophthalmopathy. TCR beta CDR3 regions were amplified from RNA transcripts. The HTBI primer set was used in a first-round RT-PCR of the TCR CDR3. TCRdb redid the calling of the multiplex PCR reads with MiXCR, one entry per CDR3 protein. The sample shows 450,000 to 650,000 distinct CDR3 sequences, about a fifth of them seen only once. Exclusion of a patient resulted from uncontrolled infection, other autoimmune disease, pregnancy or lactation. The CDR3 is 13 amino acids. The germline V gene encodes CDR1 LNHNV and CDR2 YYDKDF (reference sequence). Trimming stripped 3 bases from V and 1 base from J, with 7 bases between. Study-wide results and caveats: A 13 V-J model separated ophthalmopathy from stable hyperthyroidism. Expanded thyroid clonotypes (above 0.001) were mostly also found in blood.

This receptor was taken from a man younger than 35 with Graves' hyperthyroidism. Sequenced input: blood. This chain connects TRBV15 to TRBJ2-7; unclear D gene. The CDR3 coding sequence is TGTGCCACCAGCAGGGGCGGTTCCTACGAGCAGTACTTC. Translated: CATSRGGSYEQYF. The full variable domain, rest sourced from reference TRBV15 and TRBJ2-7, is DAMVIQNPRYQVTQFGKPVTLSCSQTLNHNVMYWYQQKSSQAPKLLFHYYDKDFNNEADTPDNFQSRRPNTSFCFLDIRSPGLGDTAMYLCATSRGGSYEQYFGPGTRLTVT.